These 30 T cell receptor beta chains share one sample of origin, sequenced in a study of neoadjuvant anti-PD-1 for oral cavity cancer. Time point: after neoadjuvant nivolumab, at surgical resection. This table comes from immunoSEQ multiplex PCR, and its TCRdb copy is limited to in-frame clones, with some not included. The table includes 7,000 to 9,500 clones, around 63% detected once. The sequenced sample was PBMCs, obtained after nivolumab (anti-PD-1) treatment. These receptors were taken from a person between 35 and 79 years old with oral cavity squamous cell carcinoma.

This clone was picked up a small number of times. The chain carries TRBV10-3 and TRBJ2-2; no reliable D call. CDR1 ENHRY and CDR2 SYGVKD come from the germline V gene. The CDR3 is 17 residues long. V was trimmed by 0 bases and J by 4 bases, leaving 15 bases between them. The CDR3 DNA reads as TGTGCCATCAGTGAGTCCAGCCTTTATCTAGTCACCGGGGAGCTGTTTTTT. Translation gives CAISESSLYLVTGELFF.

The chain employs TRBV29-1 and TRBJ2-3, with 10 bases lining up with TRBD2. Germline V gene sequence: CDR1 SQVTM, CDR2 ANQGSEA. The CDR3 loop spans 13 amino acids. The J segment lost 3 bases and the V segment lost 5 bases, leaving 2 bases of the junction unmatched. The chain's CDR3 is CSVSGGDTDTQYF. The CDR3 DNA reads as TGCAGCGTTAGCGGGGGGGATACAGATACGCAGTATTTT.

The chain has TRBV30 and TRBJ1-1; 9 bases are a match to TRBD1. The CDR3 loop spans 12 amino acids. Trimming cost V 8 bases and J 7 bases; bases outside gene matches: 8. Germline loops: CDR1 GTSNPN, CDR2 SVGIG (reference sequence). As DNA, the CDR3 is TGTGCCGGACACAGGGGGCTTAGTGAAGCTTTCTTT. Its translation: CAGHRGLSEAFF.

The V call is TRBV18, the J call TRBJ1-4; D uncertain. Germline-derived CDR1 and CDR2 are KGHSH and LQKENI. V dropped 3 bases and J dropped 0 bases, with 8 bases sitting between them. CDR3 size: 15 residues. For the CDR3, the DNA is TGTGCCAGCTCACCTGTTGCTGCAACTAATGAAAAACTGTTTTTT. It is translated as CASSPVAATNEKLFF.

There are a few counts of this clone. The chain is built from TRBV15 and TRBJ1-5; TRBD1 matches at 7 bases. Germline V gene lookup returns CDR1 LNHNV and CDR2 YYDKDF (reference sequence). This CDR3 contains 16 residues. The V and J ends lost 1 base and 1 base, in that order; junction bases with no gene match: 4. DNA for the CDR3: TGTGCCACCAGCAGAGCAGGGACAGAGAGCAATCAGCCCCAGCATTTT. Translated: CATSRAGTESNQPQHF.

J is TRBJ1-1 and V is TRBV27; 7 bases align to TRBD1. The V segment lost 6 bases and the J segment 1 base; nucleotides outside the gene matches: 23. CDR1 and CDR2 (germline): MNHEY, SMNVEV (reference sequence). This CDR3 has 20 amino acids. The CDR3 DNA reads TGTGCCAGCAGCACTCACAGGGGAGGGTTTCTGTCCTCGCGGAACACTGAAGCTTTCTTT. Encoded protein: CASSTHRGGFLSSRNTEAFF.

In its sample, this clone was seen a few times. V gene TRBV7-2 combines with J gene TRBJ2-1; D uncertain. Between the trimmed V and J ends, which lost 3 bases and 8 bases, there was a span of 11 bases. The length of the CDR3 is 13 residues. The germline CDR1 and CDR2 sequences are SGHTA and FQGNSA. CDR3 DNA: TGTGCCAGCAGCTTCGGACCTGCGGATGAGCAGTTCTTC. Encoded protein: CASSFGPADEQFF.

As for this clone: One end of the junction fails to match germline, which may point to a read error. This sequence joins TRBV4-2 and TRBJ2-3; D tentatively reads TRBD1 or TRBD2 (7 bases each). This CDR3 contains 24 residues. Germline loops: CDR1 LGHNA, CDR2 YNFKEQ. CDR3 coding DNA: TGTGCCAGCACCCAAACCAATCCTTCGCGAAGACAGGGAGGGTTCTTTATGAGCACAGATACGCAGTATTTT. Translation: CASTQTNPSRRQGGFFMSTDTQYF.

This clone has more than one count but fewer than ten. CDR3 amino acids: CASRQGGTGELFF. The CDR3 bases are TGTGCCAGTAGGCAAGGAGGCACCGGGGAGCTGTTTTTT. The chain uses TRBV19 and TRBJ2-2; D possibly corresponds to TRBD2 (5 bases). With 6 bases removed from V and 4 bases from J, the gap between germline ends came to 9 bases. Per the germline V gene, CDR1 is LNHDA and CDR2 is SQIVND (reference sequence). This CDR3 has 13 amino acids.

This clone has a handful of counts. J is TRBJ2-6 and V is TRBV6-7; D gene unclear. TRBV6-7 is known as an ORF, though its function is uncertain. The CDR3 length is 17 residues. V lost 5 bases to trimming and J lost 5 bases, with 19 bases between them. The CDR3 is CASSGLNLQSRANVLTF. CDR3 in DNA: TGTGCCAGCAGTGGATTAAATTTACAAAGTCGGGCCAACGTCCTGACTTTC.

This clone has a handful of counts. The rearrangement joins TRBV2 to TRBJ1-2; 8 bases are a match to TRBD1. The junction had 8 bases not matched to a gene; V was cut back by 6 bases and J by 2 bases. The CDR3 runs to 15 residues. Germline V gives CDR1 SNHLY, CDR2 FYNNEI. The CDR3 DNA follows: TGTGCCAGCAGACCCTCGACAGGGGCCAACTATGGCTACACCTTC. Its protein product is CASRPSTGANYGYTF.

The CDR3 spells CASSVQQGASGYTF. CDR3 sequence (DNA): TGTGCCAGCAGTGTACAGCAGGGGGCTTCTGGCTACACCTTC. The chain joins TRBV27 to TRBJ1-2, with 8 bases matching TRBD1. J was trimmed by 7 bases and V by 5 bases; bases with no gene match: 9. Germline V gene sequence: CDR1 MNHEY, CDR2 SMNVEV (reference sequence). This CDR3 has 14 residues.

This chain links TRBV18 with TRBJ2-1, with TRBD1 as a possible D gene (5 bases). The CDR3 loop spans 17 amino acids. V lost 3 bases, J lost 7 bases, and 22 bases lay in between. CDR1 and CDR2 (germline): KGHSH, LQKENI. The CDR3 nucleotides are TGTGCCAGCTCACCGGAATACGGACATCAACTCGGGAATGAGCAGTTCTTC. Protein sequence: CASSPEYGHQLGNEQFF.

This clone was found once. V is TRBV30 and J is TRBJ1-2; D unresolved. V was pared by 1 base and J by 0 bases, with 9 bases between. The germline V gene has CDR1 GTSNPN and CDR2 SVGIG (reference sequence). This CDR3 has 14 amino acids. The CDR3 nucleotides are TGTGCCTGGAGTGACCTCCAACCTAACTATGGCTACACCTTC. Amino acids: CAWSDLQPNYGYTF. The whole variable domain, filled in from reference TRBV30 and TRBJ1-2, reads SQTIHQWPATLVQPVGSPLSLECTVEGTSNPNLYWYRQAAGRGLQLLFYSVGIGQISSEVPQNLSASRPQDRQFILSSKKLLLSDSGFYLCAWSDLQPNYGYTFGSGTRLTVV.

This clone was recorded a few times. This rearrangement joins TRBV9 to TRBJ1-2; D is ambiguous. The V and J ends lost 6 bases and 7 bases respectively, with 19 bases between them. Germline CDR1 reads SGDLS; CDR2 reads YYNGEE. This CDR3 is built from 14 residues. The chain's CDR3 is CASTPAGSSFGYTF. The CDR3 DNA reads TGTGCCAGCACCCCAGCGGGGAGCTCCTTTGGCTACACCTTC.

The chain joins TRBV4-3 to TRBJ1-6; possible D gene TRBD1, 5 bases. The CDR3 loop spans 15 amino acids. Germline V CDR1 and CDR2: LGHNA, YSLEER. Deletions cut 0 bases from V and 8 bases from J, with 11 bases between. The chain's CDR3 is CASSQEITTDSPLHF. For the CDR3, the DNA is TGCGCCAGCAGCCAAGAAATAACGACAGATTCACCCCTCCACTTT.

This clone was seen more than once but under ten times. The chain recombines TRBV15 with TRBJ1-1; tentatively, D is TRBD1 (5 bases). CDR1 is LNHNV, CDR2 YYDKDF, per germline (reference sequence). Deletions cut 0 bases from V and 4 bases from J, with 9 bases between. The CDR3 is 14 amino acids. The CDR3 region has the DNA TGTGCCACCAGCAGAGATCTCGGGGCCACTGAAGCTTTCTTT. It is translated as CATSRDLGATEAFF.

V and J are TRBV29-1 and TRBJ1-2, with D possibly being TRBD1 (6 bases). In germline, CDR1 is SQVTM, CDR2 ANQGSEA. CDR3 size: 13 residues. V shed 8 bases and J shed 2 bases, with 15 bases lying between them. CDR3 bases: TGCAGCTTATCTACTCAGGGGAACTATGGCTACACCTTC. This gives the protein CSLSTQGNYGYTF.

This clone was seen a single time. This chain joins TRBV7-2 and TRBJ2-7; D remains unclear. Trimming left V 5 bases short and J 6 bases short, with 11 bases between. There are 12 residues in the CDR3. From germline, CDR1 is SGHTA and CDR2 FQGNSA. The CDR3 DNA is TGTGCCAGCAGCATCCGGGTAGGCGAGCAGTACTTC. Its translation is CASSIRVGEQYF.

The rearrangement links TRBV7-2 to TRBJ2-5; weak D call: TRBD2 (7 bases). The CDR3 spans 15 residues. V was trimmed by 5 bases and J by 5 bases, leaving 18 bases between them. Germline V gene data show CDR1 as SGHTA and CDR2 as FQGNSA. Here the CDR3 DNA reads TGTGCCAGCAGCCTAGGAGGGGGGGCCGGGGAGACCCAGTACTTC. Protein sequence: CASSLGGGAGETQYF.

This clone occurred a few times. The chain uses TRBV13 and TRBJ2-7, with 8 bases identical to TRBD1. There are 14 residues in the CDR3. Losses at the gene ends were 5 bases for V and 4 bases for J; bases not matched to a gene: 7. Per the germline V gene, CDR1 is PRHDT and CDR2 is FYEKMQ (reference sequence). The CDR3 reads CASSAGQGRYEQYF. The CDR3 DNA sequence: TGTGCCAGCAGCGCAGGACAGGGTCGGTACGAGCAGTACTTC.

The chain employs TRBV15 and TRBJ2-7; D is unclear. Looked up from germline, CDR1 is LNHNV and CDR2 is YYDKDF (reference sequence). There are 13 residues in the CDR3. V dropped 0 bases and J dropped 5 bases, with 8 bases sitting between them. CDR3 loop: CATSRDYRDEQYF. The CDR3 nucleotides read TGTGCCACCAGCAGAGATTACAGAGACGAGCAGTACTTC.

The chain joins TRBV7-9 to TRBJ1-6; 7 bases align to TRBD1. Germline V gives CDR1 SEHNR, CDR2 FQNEAQ (reference sequence). The CDR3 is 16 amino acids. The V and J ends lost 2 bases and 6 bases, in that order; junction bases with no gene match: 7. This CDR3 is CASSLTDRAGNSPLHF. DNA for the CDR3: TGTGCCAGCAGCTTAACCGACAGGGCCGGTAATTCACCCCTCCACTTT.

The chain carries TRBV19 and TRBJ1-2; D is uncertain. CDR3 length equals 13 residues. V lost 5 bases and J 3 bases, leaving 10 bases between the germline ends. The germline V gene has CDR1 LNHDA and CDR2 SQIVND (reference sequence). DNA of the CDR3: TGTGCCAGTAGTCGCGGGATATACTATGGCTACACCTTC. It is translated as CASSRGIYYGYTF.

The chain has TRBV30 and TRBJ1-1; D perhaps matches TRBD1 (5 bases). The ends were cut back, 0 bases at V and 0 bases at J, with 14 bases in the middle. The CDR3 contains 16 residues. Germline CDR1 and CDR2: GTSNPN and SVGIG (reference sequence). CDR3: CAWSVAGSGVNTEAFF. CDR3 sequence (DNA): TGTGCCTGGAGTGTAGCAGGGAGCGGGGTGAACACTGAAGCTTTCTTT.

The chain has TRBV5-1 and TRBJ1-1; D ambiguous. Germline lookup yields CDR1 SGHRS and CDR2 YFSETQ. V gave up 5 bases and J gave up 8 bases, with 19 bases separating them. The CDR3 is 14 residues long. The CDR3 sequence: CASRLTPVQPEAFF. CDR3 sequence (DNA): TGCGCCAGCAGGTTGACCCCCGTGCAGCCGGAAGCTTTCTTT. The complete variable domain, with remaining parts taken from reference TRBV5-1 and TRBJ1-1, reads KAGVTQTPRYLIKTRGQQVTLSCSPISGHRSVSWYQQTPGQGLQFLFEYFSETQRNKGNFPGRFSGRQFSNSRSEMNVSTLELGDSALYLCASRLTPVQPEAFFGQGTRLTVV.

The rearrangement links TRBV6-1 to TRBJ2-7, with a weak D call TRBD2 (6 bases). Germline V CDR1 and CDR2: MNHNS, SASEGT. Between the trimmed V and J ends, which lost 10 bases and 3 bases, there was a span of 16 bases. This CDR3 is 13 amino acids long. The CDR3 nucleotides are TGTGCCACCTGGGGGGTCGGGGACTACGAGCAGTACTTC. This gives the protein CATWGVGDYEQYF.

The chain joins TRBV28 to TRBJ1-1; tentatively, D is TRBD1 (6 bases). The CDR3 is made up of 13 amino acids. CDR1 and CDR2 (germline): MDHEN, SYDVKM. The V and J ends lost 2 bases and 4 bases respectively, with 8 bases between them. The CDR3 region is CASSLGQPTEAFF. In DNA form, the CDR3 reads TGTGCCAGCAGTTTAGGACAGCCCACTGAAGCTTTCTTT.

The chain links TRBV10-3 to TRBJ1-3; D perhaps matches TRBD1 (5 bases). CDR3 size: 15 residues. V lost 3 bases to trimming and J lost 3 bases, with 12 bases between them. Germline V CDR1 and CDR2: ENHRY, SYGVKD. The CDR3 loop reads CAISERQGGGNTIYF. CDR3 in DNA: TGTGCCATCAGTGAAAGGCAGGGAGGTGGAAACACCATATATTTT.

V and J are TRBV6-5 and TRBJ2-7, with 7 bases fitting TRBD1. This CDR3 is 16 amino acids long. Germline V gives CDR1 MNHEY, CDR2 SVGAGI. V lost 0 bases to trimming and J lost 0 bases; unmatched junction nucleotides: 5. This chain's CDR3 is CASSYSGTVPSYEQYF. DNA of the CDR3: TGTGCCAGCAGTTACTCAGGGACAGTACCCTCCTACGAGCAGTACTTC.